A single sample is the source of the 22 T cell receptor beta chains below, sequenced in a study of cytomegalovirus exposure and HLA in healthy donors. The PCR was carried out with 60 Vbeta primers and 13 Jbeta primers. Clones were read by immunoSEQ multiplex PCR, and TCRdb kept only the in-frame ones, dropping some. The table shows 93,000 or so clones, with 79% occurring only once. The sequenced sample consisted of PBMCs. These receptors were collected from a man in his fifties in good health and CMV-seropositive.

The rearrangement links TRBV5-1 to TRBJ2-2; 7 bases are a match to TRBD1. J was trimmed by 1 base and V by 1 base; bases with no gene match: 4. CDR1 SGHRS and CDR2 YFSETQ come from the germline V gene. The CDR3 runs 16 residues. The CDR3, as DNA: TGCGCCAGCAGCTTGTCCGGGACAGAGAACACCGGGGAGCTGTTTTTT. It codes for CASSLSGTENTGELFF.

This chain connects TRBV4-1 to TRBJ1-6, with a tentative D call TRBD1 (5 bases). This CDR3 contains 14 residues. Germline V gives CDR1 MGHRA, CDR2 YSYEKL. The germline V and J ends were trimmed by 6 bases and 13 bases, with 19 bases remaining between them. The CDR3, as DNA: TGCGCCAGCAGGTCAGGGTTGCCGGGGGACCCCCTCCACTTT. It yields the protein CASRSGLPGDPLHF.

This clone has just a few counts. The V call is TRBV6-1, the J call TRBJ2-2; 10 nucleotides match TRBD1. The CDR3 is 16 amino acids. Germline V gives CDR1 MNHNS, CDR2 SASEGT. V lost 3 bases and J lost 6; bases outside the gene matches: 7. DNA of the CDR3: TGTGCCAGCAGTGATTGGGGACAGGGGATCGCCGGGGAGCTGTTTTTT. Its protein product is CASSDWGQGIAGELFF.

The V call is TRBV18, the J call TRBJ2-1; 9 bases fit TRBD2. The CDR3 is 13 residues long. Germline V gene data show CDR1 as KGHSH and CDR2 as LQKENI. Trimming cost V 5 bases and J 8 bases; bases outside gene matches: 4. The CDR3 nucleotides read TGTGCCAGCTCAAGGACTAGCGATGATGAGCAGTTCTTC. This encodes CASSRTSDDEQFF.

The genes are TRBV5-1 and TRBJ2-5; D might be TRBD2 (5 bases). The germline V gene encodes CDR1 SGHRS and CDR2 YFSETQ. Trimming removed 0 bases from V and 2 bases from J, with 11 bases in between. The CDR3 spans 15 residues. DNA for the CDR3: TGCGCCAGCAGCTTGGTGTCGGGGTCTCAAGAGACCCAGTACTTC. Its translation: CASSLVSGSQETQYF.

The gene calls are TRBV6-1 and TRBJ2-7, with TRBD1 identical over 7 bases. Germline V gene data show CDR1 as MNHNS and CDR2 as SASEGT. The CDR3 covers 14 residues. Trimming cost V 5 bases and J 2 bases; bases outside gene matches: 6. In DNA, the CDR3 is TGTGCCAGCAGTACTTTGACAGGGACCTACGAGCAGTACTTC. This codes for CASSTLTGTYEQYF.

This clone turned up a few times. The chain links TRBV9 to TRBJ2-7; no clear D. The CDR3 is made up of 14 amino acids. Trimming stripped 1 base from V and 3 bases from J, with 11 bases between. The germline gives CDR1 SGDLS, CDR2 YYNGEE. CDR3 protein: CASSVRENDYEQYF. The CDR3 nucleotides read TGTGCCAGCAGCGTAAGAGAGAACGACTACGAGCAGTACTTC.

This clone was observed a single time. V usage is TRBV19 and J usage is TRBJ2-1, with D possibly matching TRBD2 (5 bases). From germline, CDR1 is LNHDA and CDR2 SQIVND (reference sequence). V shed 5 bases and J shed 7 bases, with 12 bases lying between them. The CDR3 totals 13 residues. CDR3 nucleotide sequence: TGTGCCAGTAGTGACCCTACTAGGAATGAGCAGTTCTTC. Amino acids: CASSDPTRNEQFF. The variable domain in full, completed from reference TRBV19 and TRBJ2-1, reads DGGITQSPKYLFRKEGQNVTLSCEQNLNHDAMYWYRQDPGQGLRLIYYSQIVNDFQKGDIAEGYSVSREKKESFPLTVTSAQKNPTAFYLCASSDPTRNEQFFGPGTRLTVL.

CDR3 nucleotides: TGTGCCAGCAGTTCCGGGGGGAGCGGAAACACCATATATTTT. Protein product: CASSSGGSGNTIYF. V usage is TRBV28 and J usage is TRBJ1-3, with D possibly TRBD1 on 5 matching bases. CDR3 length: 14 residues. Germline V lookup: CDR1 MDHEN, CDR2 SYDVKM. The ends were cut back, 4 bases at V and 4 bases at J, with 11 bases in the middle.

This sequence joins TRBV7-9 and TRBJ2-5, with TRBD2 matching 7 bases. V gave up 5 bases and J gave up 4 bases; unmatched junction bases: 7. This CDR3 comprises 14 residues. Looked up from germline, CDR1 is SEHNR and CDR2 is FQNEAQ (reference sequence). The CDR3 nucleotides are TGTGCCAGCAGCCGGCCTAGCGGCCCAGAGACCCAGTACTTC. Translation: CASSRPSGPETQYF.

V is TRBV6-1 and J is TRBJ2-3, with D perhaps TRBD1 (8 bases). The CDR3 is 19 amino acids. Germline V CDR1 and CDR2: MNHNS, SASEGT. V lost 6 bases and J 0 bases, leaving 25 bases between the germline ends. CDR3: CASRETGGGRKGSTDTQYF. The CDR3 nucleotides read TGTGCCAGCAGGGAAACAGGGGGAGGGAGAAAAGGTAGCACAGATACGCAGTATTTT.

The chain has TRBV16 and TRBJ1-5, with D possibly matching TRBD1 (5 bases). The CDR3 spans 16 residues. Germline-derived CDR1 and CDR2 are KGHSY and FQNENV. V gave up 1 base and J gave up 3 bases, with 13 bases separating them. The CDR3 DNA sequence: TGTGCCAGCAGCCAATGGGGAGGGGCTCTCAATCAGCCCCAGCATTTT. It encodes CASSQWGGALNQPQHF.

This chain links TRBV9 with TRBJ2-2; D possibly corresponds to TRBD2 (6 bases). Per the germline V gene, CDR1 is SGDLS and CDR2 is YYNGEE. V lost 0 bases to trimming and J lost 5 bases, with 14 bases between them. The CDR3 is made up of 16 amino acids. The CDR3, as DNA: TGTGCCAGCAGCGTAGCAGTGGGTGGGGGGACCGGGGAGCTGTTTTTT. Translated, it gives CASSVAVGGGTGELFF.

The CDR3 DNA reads as TGTGCCAGCAGCCAAAATGGGAGTAGCGGGCACTCTGATCGCTACAATGAGCAGTTCTTC. Its protein product is CASSQNGSSGHSDRYNEQFF. This sequence joins TRBV4-2 and TRBJ2-1, with 7 bases that match TRBD2. Unmatched junction bases numbered 19, after V lost 2 bases and J lost 3 bases. This CDR3 is built from 20 residues. Germline V gene sequence: CDR1 LGHNA, CDR2 YNFKEQ.

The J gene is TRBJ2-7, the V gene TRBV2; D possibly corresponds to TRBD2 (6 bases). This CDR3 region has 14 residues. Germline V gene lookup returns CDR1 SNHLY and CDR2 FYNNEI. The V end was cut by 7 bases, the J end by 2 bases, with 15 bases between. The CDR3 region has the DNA TGTGCCAGCAACCCCGGGGCGGGGCCCTACGAGCAGTACTTC. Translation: CASNPGAGPYEQYF.

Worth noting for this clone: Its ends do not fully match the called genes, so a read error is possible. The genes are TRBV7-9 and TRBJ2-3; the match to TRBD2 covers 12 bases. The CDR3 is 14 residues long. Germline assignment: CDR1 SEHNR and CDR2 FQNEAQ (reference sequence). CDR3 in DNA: TGTTCCAGCAACCCTAGCGGGAGGGTGGATACGCAGTATTTT. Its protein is CSSNPSGRVDTQYF.

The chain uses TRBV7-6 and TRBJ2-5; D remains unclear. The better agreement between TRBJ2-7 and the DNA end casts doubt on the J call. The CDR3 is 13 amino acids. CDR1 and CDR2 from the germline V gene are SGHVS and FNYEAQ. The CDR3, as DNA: TGTGCCAGCAGCTTAGCTGGCGGCAACGAGCAGTACTTC. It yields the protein CASSLAGGNEQYF.

CDR3 loop: CASSLGTSRTDTQYF. As DNA, the CDR3 is TGTGCCAGCAGCCTGGGGACTAGCCGGACAGATACGCAGTATTTT. The chain recombines TRBV7-3 with TRBJ2-3; 9 nucleotides align to TRBD2. The germline V gene has CDR1 SGHTA and CDR2 FQGTGA. The CDR3 consists of 15 residues. V lost 5 bases and J lost 3; bases outside the gene matches: 6. Supplemented by reference TRBV7-3 and TRBJ2-3, the full variable domain reads GAGVSQTPSNKVTEKGKYVELRCDPISGHTALYWYRQSLGQGPEFLIYFQGTGAADDSGLPNDRFFAVRPEGSVSTLKIQRTERGDSAVYLCASSLGTSRTDTQYFGPGTRLTVL.

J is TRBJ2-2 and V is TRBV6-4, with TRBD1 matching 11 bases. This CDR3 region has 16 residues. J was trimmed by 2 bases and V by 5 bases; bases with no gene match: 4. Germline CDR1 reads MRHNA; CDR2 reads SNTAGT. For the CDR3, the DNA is TGTGCCAGCAGTCGGACAGGGGGCCACAACACCGGGGAGCTGTTTTTT. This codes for CASSRTGGHNTGELFF.

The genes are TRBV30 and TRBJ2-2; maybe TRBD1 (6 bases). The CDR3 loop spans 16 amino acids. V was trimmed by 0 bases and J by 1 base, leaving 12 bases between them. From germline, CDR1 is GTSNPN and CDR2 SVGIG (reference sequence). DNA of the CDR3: TGTGCCTGGAGTGTGGGTGGACAGAGGAACACCGGGGAGCTGTTTTTT. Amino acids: CAWSVGGQRNTGELFF.

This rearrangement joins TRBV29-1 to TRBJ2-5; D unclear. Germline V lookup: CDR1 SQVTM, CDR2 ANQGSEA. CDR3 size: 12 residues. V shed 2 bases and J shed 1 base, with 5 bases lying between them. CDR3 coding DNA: TGCAGCGTTGAAACTGGCCAAGAGACCCAGTACTTC. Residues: CSVETGQETQYF.

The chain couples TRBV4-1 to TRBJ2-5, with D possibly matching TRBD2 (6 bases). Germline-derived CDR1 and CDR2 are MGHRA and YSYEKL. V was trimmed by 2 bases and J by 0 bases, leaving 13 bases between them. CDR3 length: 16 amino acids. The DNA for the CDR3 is TGCGCCAGCAGCCAAACTAGCCGTAGATACCAAGAGACCCAGTACTTC. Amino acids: CASSQTSRRYQETQYF.